The 24 T cell receptor beta chains listed next were all sequenced from one sample in a study of blood T cell repertoires in COVID-19. Repertoires were generated with immunoSEQ multiplex PCR, while TCRdb's copy carries only in-frame clones and drops some. The table lists roughly 250,000 clones, around 88% of them singletons. Sample: PBMCs or T cells enriched from blood (not recorded which). These receptor sequences come from a woman in her thirties or forties with acute COVID-19.

The gene calls are TRBV2 and TRBJ2-3; TRBD2 matches at 11 bases. V shed 6 bases and J 4 bases; nucleotides not matched to a gene: 6. CDR1 is SNHLY and CDR2 is FYNNEI in the germline V gene. The CDR3 contains 15 residues. The CDR3 loop reads CASSTSGRTADTQYF. For the CDR3, the DNA is TGTGCCAGCAGCACTAGCGGGAGAACGGCAGATACGCAGTATTTT.

This chain links TRBV15 with TRBJ2-7; D gene uncertain. The germline V gene has CDR1 LNHNV and CDR2 YYDKDF (reference sequence). The CDR3 consists of 16 residues. Trimming took off 6 bases at V and 0 bases at J, with 18 bases between the two ends. CDR3 sequence: CATSQDELTHSYEQYF. The CDR3 nucleotides read TGTGCCACCAGTCAGGATGAACTCACCCACTCCTACGAGCAGTACTTC.

The rearrangement uses TRBV11-2 and TRBJ2-7, with D possibly being TRBD1 (5 bases). This CDR3 is 13 amino acids long. V was trimmed by 0 bases and J by 3 bases, leaving 6 bases between them. The germline gives CDR1 SGHAT, CDR2 FQNNGV. CDR3 in DNA: TGTGCCAGCAGCTTAGATAGGGGCTACGAGCAGTACTTC. Encoded protein: CASSLDRGYEQYF.

A single count supports this clone. This chain links TRBV7-2 with TRBJ2-3; 8 bases line up with TRBD2. After removal of 3 bases from V and 1 base from J, the junction contained 9 bases not matched to a gene. The CDR3 runs 17 residues. Per the germline V gene, CDR1 is SGHTA and CDR2 is FQGNSA. CDR3 sequence reads: CASSLETSGARTDTQYF. As DNA, the CDR3 is TGTGCCAGCAGCTTGGAAACTAGCGGAGCCCGCACAGATACGCAGTATTTT.

The chain is built from TRBV19 and TRBJ2-1; D unclear. Between the trimmed V and J ends, which lost 1 base and 7 bases, there was a span of 8 bases. The germline CDR1 and CDR2 sequences are LNHDA and SQIVND (reference sequence). The CDR3 spans 13 residues. CDR3 residues: CASSIALPNEQFF. In DNA, the CDR3 is TGTGCCAGTAGTATAGCCCTACCAAATGAGCAGTTCTTC. Using reference TRBV19 and TRBJ2-1 for the parts outside the CDR3, the full variable domain is DGGITQSPKYLFRKEGQNVTLSCEQNLNHDAMYWYRQDPGQGLRLIYYSQIVNDFQKGDIAEGYSVSREKKESFPLTVTSAQKNPTAFYLCASSIALPNEQFFGPGTRLTVL.

This chain joins TRBV28 and TRBJ2-5; 13 bases are shared with TRBD2. Trimming took 3 bases from V and 2 from J; bases not matched to a gene: 15. This CDR3 has 20 amino acids. Germline V gives CDR1 MDHEN, CDR2 SYDVKM. The CDR3 protein is CASSLGLAGLHRLPQETQYF. Here the CDR3 DNA reads TGTGCCAGCAGTTTGGGACTAGCGGGACTACACCGGCTGCCTCAAGAGACCCAGTACTTC.

The chain recombines TRBV18 with TRBJ1-1, with 8 bases that match TRBD1. Germline loops: CDR1 KGHSH, CDR2 LQKENI. This CDR3 is 15 amino acids long. Trimming took 3 bases from V and 1 from J; bases not matched to a gene: 4. CDR3 nucleotides: TGTGCCAGCTCACCCCAGGGGGCAGAGAACACTGAAGCTTTCTTT. This codes for CASSPQGAENTEAFF.

The chain links TRBV5-6 to TRBJ2-5; 7 nucleotides align to TRBD2. Losses at the gene ends were 1 base for V and 5 bases for J; bases not matched to a gene: 8. CDR1 is SGHDT, CDR2 YYEEEE, per germline. CDR3 length: 15 residues. The CDR3 DNA reads as TGTGCCAGCAGCTTGACAGCGGGACCTGGGGAGACCCAGTACTTC. As protein: CASSLTAGPGETQYF.

For this clone: The sample carries other DNA sequences with the same CDR3. This chain links TRBV19 with TRBJ1-3; 8 bases are shared with TRBD1. The CDR3 sequence is 14 residues long. Germline values: CDR1 LNHDA, CDR2 SQIVND (reference sequence). V shed 5 bases, J shed 4 bases, and the junction held 4 bases outside the gene matches. The CDR3 DNA is TGTGCCAGTAGTCCCACAGGGGGAGGAAACACCATATATTTT. Translating it yields CASSPTGGGNTIYF.

The chain employs TRBV7-2 and TRBJ2-7; 9 nucleotides match TRBD2. Germline-derived CDR1 and CDR2 are SGHTA and FQGNSA. V was pared by 2 bases and J by 3 bases, with 5 bases of the junction left unmatched. The CDR3 length is 15 residues. CDR3: CASSLLSGGYYEQYF. In DNA form, the CDR3 reads TGTGCCAGCAGCTTATTAAGCGGGGGGTACTACGAGCAGTACTTC.

This chain joins TRBV5-4 and TRBJ1-2, with 8 bases lining up with TRBD1. With 2 bases clipped from V and 7 bases from J, the junction kept 7 bases outside the gene matches. CDR3 length: 14 amino acids. Germline-derived CDR1 and CDR2 are SGHNT and YYREEE (reference sequence). In nucleotides, the CDR3 is TGTGCCAGCAGCTTATCCCAGGGGGCGGCTGGCTACACCTTC. Protein sequence: CASSLSQGAAGYTF.

This clone has a handful of counts. This sequence joins TRBV10-3 and TRBJ1-4; D is unresolved. The germline V gene encodes CDR1 ENHRY and CDR2 SYGVKD. V lost 5 bases to trimming and J lost 8 bases, with 15 bases between them. CDR3 length: 14 amino acids. The CDR3 DNA follows: TGTGCCATCAGTCAGCGCCCCTCGGAAGAAAAACTGTTTTTT. Translated: CAISQRPSEEKLFF.

This clone was seen only a few times. Here the CDR3 reads CASMRVLGSSSGYTF. Written as DNA, the CDR3 is TGTGCCAGCATGAGGGTCCTAGGGTCATCGTCTGGCTACACCTTC. This chain uses TRBV2 with TRBJ1-2; D not resolved. Germline values: CDR1 SNHLY, CDR2 FYNNEI. This CDR3 region has 15 residues. The V and J ends lost 7 bases and 7 bases respectively, with 22 bases between them.

The V gene is TRBV19, the J gene TRBJ2-7; 10 nucleotides align to TRBD1. Germline V gene sequence: CDR1 LNHDA, CDR2 SQIVND (reference sequence). V shed 6 bases and J 4 bases; nucleotides not matched to a gene: 6. The CDR3 has 14 amino acids. The CDR3 loop is CASRIRDRGYEQYF. Here the CDR3 DNA reads TGTGCCAGTAGAATCCGGGACAGGGGTTACGAGCAGTACTTC.

The chain recombines TRBV19 with TRBJ1-1; perhaps TRBD1 as D (5 bases). CDR1 LNHDA and CDR2 SQIVND come from the germline V gene (reference sequence). V was clipped by 3 bases and J by 6 bases, with 11 bases between them. The CDR3 length is 13 residues. CDR3 sequence: CASSIQRGSEAFF. The CDR3 DNA is TGTGCCAGTAGTATTCAAAGGGGCTCTGAAGCTTTCTTT.

The chain recombines TRBV10-2 with TRBJ2-7, with TRBD1 as a possible D gene (6 bases). Per germline, CDR1 WSHSY and CDR2 SAAADI. Trimming pared 2 bases from V and 10 bases from J, leaving 15 bases between. The CDR3 loop spans 13 amino acids. The CDR3 reads CASSEAGTYVQYV. The DNA for the CDR3 is TGCGCCAGCAGTGAGGCCGGGACATACGTCCAGTACGTC.

The chain uses TRBV24-1 and TRBJ2-1; D is perhaps TRBD1 (5 bases). Trimming shortened V by 2 bases and J by 0 bases, and 10 bases separated the two germline ends. Germline lookup yields CDR1 KGHDR and CDR2 SFDVKD. The CDR3 sequence is 16 residues long. The CDR3 protein is CATSDWGTNSYNEQFF. The CDR3 DNA follows: TGTGCCACCAGTGATTGGGGCACGAACTCCTACAATGAGCAGTTCTTC.

J is TRBJ2-3 and V is TRBV7-9, with 7 bases aligning to TRBD2. Trimming cost V 5 bases and J 7 bases; bases outside gene matches: 12. Germline V gene sequence: CDR1 SEHNR, CDR2 FQNEAQ (reference sequence). The CDR3 has 15 amino acids. The CDR3 nucleotides are TGTGCCAGCAGCCGAGTAGGGGCGGGAGTGAATACGCAGTATTTT. This codes for CASSRVGAGVNTQYF.

In this sample, this clone turned up a few times. Here the CDR3 reads CASSFGEEAHNSPLHF. The DNA for the CDR3 is TGTGCCAGCAGCTTCGGAGAAGAAGCGCATAATTCACCCCTCCACTTT. The rearrangement links TRBV7-8 to TRBJ1-6, with D hard to call. This CDR3 contains 16 residues. Trimming took off 3 bases at V and 5 bases at J, with 14 bases between the two ends. Germline CDR1 and CDR2: SGHVS and FQNEAQ.

The chain is built from TRBV7-8 and TRBJ2-7, with 13 bases aligning to TRBD2. This CDR3 is built from 15 residues. V lost 4 bases, J lost 3 bases, and 3 bases stayed unmatched. Germline loops: CDR1 SGHVS, CDR2 FQNEAQ. The chain's CDR3 is CASSWGTSGIYEQYV. CDR3 nucleotide sequence: TGTGCCAGCAGCTGGGGGACTAGCGGGATCTACGAGCAGTACGTC.

CDR3 residues: CASDRDSGNTIYF. CDR3 coding DNA: TGTGCCTCTGACAGGGACTCTGGAAACACCATATATTTT. V usage is TRBV30 and J usage is TRBJ1-3; 7 bases fit TRBD1. J gave up 0 bases and V 7 bases, and 3 bases lay outside the gene matches. The CDR3 is made up of 13 amino acids. Germline V gene data show CDR1 as GTSNPN and CDR2 as SVGIG (reference sequence).

V gene TRBV30 combines with J gene TRBJ1-5, with a weak D call TRBD1 (6 bases). Germline V gives CDR1 GTSNPN, CDR2 SVGIG (reference sequence). The CDR3 is made up of 14 amino acids. V was cut by 4 bases and J by 5 bases, with 15 bases left in between. The CDR3 loop is CAWTGHPSDQPQHF. The CDR3 nucleotides read TGTGCCTGGACGGGACACCCCTCGGATCAGCCCCAGCATTTT.

This rearrangement joins TRBV7-8 to TRBJ1-2; D is unresolved. Germline values: CDR1 SGHVS, CDR2 FQNEAQ. Trimming stripped 0 bases from V and 6 bases from J, with 14 bases between. The CDR3 has 15 amino acids. In DNA, the CDR3 is TGTGCCAGCAGCTTAGCTCTTTGGAGGGTCCATGGCTACACCTTC. It is translated as CASSLALWRVHGYTF.

The CDR3 nucleotides are TGTGCCAGCAGTCAGGAGGGGACTGAAGCTTTCTTT. This codes for CASSQEGTEAFF. This chain connects TRBV6-5 to TRBJ1-1, with D possibly being TRBD1 (5 bases). The CDR3 contains 12 residues. V dropped 5 bases and J dropped 5 bases, with 9 bases sitting between them. Germline V lookup: CDR1 MNHEY, CDR2 SVGAGI.